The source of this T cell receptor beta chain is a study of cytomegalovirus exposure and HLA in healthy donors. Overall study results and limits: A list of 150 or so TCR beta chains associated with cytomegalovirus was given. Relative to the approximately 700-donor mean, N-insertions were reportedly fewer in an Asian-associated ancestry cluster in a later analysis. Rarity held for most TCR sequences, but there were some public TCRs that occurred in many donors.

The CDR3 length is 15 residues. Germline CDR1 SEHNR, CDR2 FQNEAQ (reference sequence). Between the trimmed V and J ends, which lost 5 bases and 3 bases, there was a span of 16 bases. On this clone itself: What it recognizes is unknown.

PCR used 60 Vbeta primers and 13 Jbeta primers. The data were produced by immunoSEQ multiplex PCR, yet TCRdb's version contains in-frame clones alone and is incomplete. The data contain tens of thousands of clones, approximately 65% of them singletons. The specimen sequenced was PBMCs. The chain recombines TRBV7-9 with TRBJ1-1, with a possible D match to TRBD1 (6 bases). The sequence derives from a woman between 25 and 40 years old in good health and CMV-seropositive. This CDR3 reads CASSPAQGYHTEAFF. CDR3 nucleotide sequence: TGTGCCAGCAGCCCAGCGCAGGGGTACCACACTGAAGCTTTCTTT.